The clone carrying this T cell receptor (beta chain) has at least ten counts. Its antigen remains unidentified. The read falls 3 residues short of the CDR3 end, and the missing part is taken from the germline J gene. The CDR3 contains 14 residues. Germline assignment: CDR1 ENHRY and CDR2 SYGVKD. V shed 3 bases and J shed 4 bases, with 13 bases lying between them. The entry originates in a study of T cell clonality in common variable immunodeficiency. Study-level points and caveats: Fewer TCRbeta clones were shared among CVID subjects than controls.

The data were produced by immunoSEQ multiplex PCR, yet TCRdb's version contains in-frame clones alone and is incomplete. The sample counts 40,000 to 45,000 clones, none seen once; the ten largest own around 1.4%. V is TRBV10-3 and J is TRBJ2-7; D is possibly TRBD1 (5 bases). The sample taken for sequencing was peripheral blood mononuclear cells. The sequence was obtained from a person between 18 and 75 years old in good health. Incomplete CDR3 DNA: TGTGCCATCAGTGACTTCCAGGGCTCTTACGAG. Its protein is CAISDFQGSYE. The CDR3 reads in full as CAISDFQGSYEQYF.